The source of this T cell receptor (beta chain) is a study of blood T cell repertoires in COVID-19. In germline, CDR1 is SGHNT, CDR2 YENEEA. The CDR3 spans 11 residues. Trimming left V 0 bases short and J 5 bases short, with 2 bases between. Authors' processing steps: Nucleated cell number was recorded as an estimate derived from reference gene primer amplification. Data came from immunoSEQ multiplex PCR; TCRdb stores just in-frame clones and leaves some out. The V and J calls and the clone size are those of that table, but D and trimming were determined from the DNA. There are more than 300,000 clones in the sample; 86% occur only once, and under 2% lies in the top ten.

The genes are TRBV11-3 and TRBJ2-7; D is ambiguous. Sequenced: peripheral blood. The sequence came from a woman between 45 and 60 years old with acute or convalescent COVID-19. For the CDR3, the DNA is TGTGCCAGCAGCTTAGATAACGAGCAGTACTTC. Encoded protein: CASSLDNEQYF.